This paragraph reports one T cell receptor (beta chain). Researchers ran the PCR with 60 Vbeta and 13 Jbeta primers. The protocol was immunoSEQ multiplex PCR, while the TCRdb copy is restricted to in-frame clones and leaves out a portion. The table includes tens of thousands of clones, around three fifths detected once. These data are taken from a study of cytomegalovirus exposure and HLA in healthy donors. From germline, CDR1 is SGHDT and CDR2 YYEEEE. V was cut by 4 bases and J by 1 base, with 9 bases left in between. The CDR3 runs 14 residues. Sequenced: PBMCs. The sequence came from a woman between 45 and 65 years old in good health and CMV-seropositive. The rearrangement links TRBV5-6 to TRBJ1-5; TRBD1 is a possible D gene (6 bases). This CDR3 reads CASSTGSSNQPQHF. The CDR3 bases are TGTGCCAGCAGCACAGGGTCGAGCAATCAGCCCCAGCATTTT.